This T cell receptor beta chain was retrieved from a study of cytotoxic CD8 clonotypes in ibrutinib-treated CLL (dated by TCRdb to the early 2020s). Some background on the complete study: The cohort included roughly 15 treatment-naive and under 13 relapsed/refractory patients; about 18 were IGHV unmutated. Partial responses were observed in approximately 24 patients and complete responses in 2; after a median follow-up of around 68 months, remission was maintained in 15 or so patients and progression was observed in approximately 12. Response samples were taken after a median of roughly 12 months on treatment, ranging from roughly 6 to 36 months. On average, each sample had roughly 250,000 productive templates and almost 95,000 productive rearrangements. Longitudinal samples were available for about 30% of the 86 trial participants. Cryopreserved peripheral blood mononuclear cells were obtained prior to treatment, at the time of response, and at either disease progression or sustained remission. Every sample from remission and from progressive disease was obtained while the patients were still on ibrutinib.

The study at large found these results: Sampling times were not matched between sustained-remission and progressing patients, and lymph node repertoires were not studied. Public clonotypes were rare and either shrank or stayed stable during treatment, and the rise in clonality at ibrutinib response reflected expansion of private clonotypes. Baseline clonality exceeded that of age-matched healthy donors and correlated strongly with circulating CD8+ T-cell counts. Clonality increased at ibrutinib response, stayed stable in sustained remission, and fell back toward baseline at progression.

On a MiSeq, deep resolution sequencing aimed for a depth between 1 in 1 million and 1 in 200,000 T cells, with each clonotype covered approximately 10x on average. The immunoSEQ hsTCRB Kit was used to generate the TCR beta libraries. Concerning the study's data processing: Data were analyzed with ImmunoSEQ Data Assistant and ImmunoSEQ Analyzer, with V, D and J genes assigned per IMGT definitions. Clonality, which ranges from 0 to 1, was calculated by subtracting the normalized Shannon entropy of productive rearrangement frequencies from one. Public clonotype analysis was restricted to overrepresented clonotypes comprising at least 0.05% of each patient's repertoire. Approximately 14 age-matched healthy donor repertoires from immuneACCESS served as clonality controls. Sourced from immuneACCESS, this table was stored by TCRdb with only in-frame sequences that have V and J called. A share of the clones is absent; for the studies checked, an unresolved V gene accounts for under half, and the remainder has no known explanation. The V and J calls and clone size were taken over from that table, and D and trimming were inferred from the DNA. This sample holds under 200,000 clones; roughly 80% were observed only once. The ten largest account for less than 6% of the sample.

As to this clone: It lacks a known antigen. Base qualities are not provided; no much larger clone lies one nucleotide away.

The time point label of this sample denotes: roughly 2 years on ibrutinib. For TCR beta library preparation, approximately 2 micrograms of genomic DNA was extracted from cryopreserved PBMCs. Longitudinal blood samples from CLL patients on ibrutinib monotherapy underwent high-throughput TCR beta sequencing. Patients were enrolled in a phase 2 open-label single-center ibrutinib monotherapy trial. CDR1 is given as MNHNS and CDR2 as SASEGT, both from the germline V gene. From cysteine to phenylalanine, the CDR3 is 13 amino acids long. The only DNA kept is the CDR3, 39 bases in frame from the first base. The junction shows trimming of 5 bases on V and 3 bases on J, plus 7 bases between the germline ends.

The receptor was isolated from a human donor with chronic lymphocytic leukemia. Sequenced here: PBMCs, sampled after 24 months of ibrutinib treatment. This receptor chain uses TRBV6-1 and TRBJ1-4, with the D gene too uncertain to name. The CDR3 corresponds to CASSRGSNEKLFF. The DNA sequence is given as TGTGCCAGCAGTCGGGGATCTAATGAAAAACTGTTTTTT.